This T cell receptor beta chain appears in the sequencing data of a study of T cell responses to AZD1222 COVID-19 vaccine. General study points: Among the donors, most were white British and more were female, and clonal diversity was possibly underestimated. Seropositive status at baseline applied to only 6 or 7 AZD1222 recipients.

Assay: immunoSEQ multiplex PCR; the TCRdb copy retains only in-frame clones and omits some. The sample lists around 170,000 clones; roughly nine tenths were seen once. Points on this clone: Its antigen is not known.

This clonotype was obtained from an adult in good health. The sample here was peripheral blood, taken on day 0 of AZD1222 vaccination.

The CDR3 spells CASSAGTSGGAYNEQFF. CDR3 nucleotides: TGTGCCAGCAGCGCCGGGACTAGCGGGGGGGCATACAATGAGCAGTTCTTC. This sequence joins TRBV9 and TRBJ2-1, with 16 positions matching TRBD2. Germline lookup yields CDR1 SGDLS and CDR2 YYNGEE. V shed 3 bases and J 4 bases; nucleotides not matched to a gene: 4. CDR3 length: 17 amino acids.